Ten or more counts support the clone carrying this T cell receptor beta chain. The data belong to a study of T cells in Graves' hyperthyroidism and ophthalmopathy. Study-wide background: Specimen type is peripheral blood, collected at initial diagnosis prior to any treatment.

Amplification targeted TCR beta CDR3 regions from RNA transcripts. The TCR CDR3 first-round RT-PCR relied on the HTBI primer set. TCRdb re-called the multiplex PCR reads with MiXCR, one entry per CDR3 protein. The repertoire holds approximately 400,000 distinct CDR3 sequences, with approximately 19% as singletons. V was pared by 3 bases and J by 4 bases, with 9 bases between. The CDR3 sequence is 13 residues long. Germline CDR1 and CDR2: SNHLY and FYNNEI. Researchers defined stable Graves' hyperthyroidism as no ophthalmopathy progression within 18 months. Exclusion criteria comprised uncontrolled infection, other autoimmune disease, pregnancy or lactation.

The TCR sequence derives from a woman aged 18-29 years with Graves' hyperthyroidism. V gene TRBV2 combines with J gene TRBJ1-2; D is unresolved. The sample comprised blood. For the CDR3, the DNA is TGTGCCAGCAGTGAGACGGCCCCCTATGGCTACACCTTC. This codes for CASSETAPYGYTF.